The rows below give T cell receptor beta chains drawn from one sample of a study of blood T cells in healthy people across ages. TCRdb itself ran the 5' RACE reads through MiXCR, one entry per CDR3 protein. The table has 650,000 to 1,000,000 distinct CDR3 sequences, 30% to 45% seen once. The specimen sequenced was blood. Receptors were obtained from a man aged 18-30 years in good health. The CDR3 runs from the conserved cysteine through the conserved F or W. The D gene is left open where the match is weak. Only part of the rows carry a size: once, few, many, or a class if the clone is expanded.

TRBJ2-3 | TRBV24-1 | TRBD2 | few | TGTGCCACCAGTGACCCTGGGACTAGCGGGGGGGTTTTTGGCACAGATACGCAGTATTTT | CATSDPGTSGGVFGTDTQYF
TRBJ2-1 | TRBV6-2/TRBV6-3 | TRBD2 | . | TGTGCCAGCAGCCCAGGACTAGTTGAGCAGTTCTTC | CASSPGLVEQFF
TRBJ1-1 | TRBV27 | . | . | TGTGCCAGCAGTTCCCGGACAGCTGAAGCTTTCTTT | CASSSRTAEAFF
TRBJ2-1 | TRBV11-2 | TRBD2 | few | TGTGCCAGCAGCTTAGGACCGGGACTAGAATACAATGAGCAGTTCTTC | CASSLGPGLEYNEQFF
TRBJ2-7 | TRBV6-6 | TRBD1 | . | TGTGCCAGCCGGGACAGGGTGTTCTACGAGCAGTACTTC | CASRDRVFYEQYF
TRBJ2-3 | TRBV6-5 | TRBD2 | . | TGTGCCAGCAGCCGACCGCGGGGGGGCTCGGATACGCAGTATTTT | CASSRPRGGSDTQYF
TRBJ1-2 | TRBV6-1 | . | many | TGTGCCAGCAGTGAGGACAGATCCTATGGCTACACCTTC | CASSEDRSYGYTF
TRBJ2-3 | TRBV24-1 | . | . | TGTGCCACCCGAGGCCACAGGGAAGGAACAGATACGCAGTATTTT | CATRGHREGTDTQYF
TRBJ2-2 | TRBV7-6 | . | . | TGTGCCAGCAGGGCTCTGGCGTTGAGAAACACCGGGGAGCTGTTTTTT | CASRALALRNTGELFF
TRBJ2-7 | TRBV20-1 | TRBD2 | few | TGCAGTGCTAGAGCCCTAGCGGGGGGGCTGTACGAGCAGTACTTC | CSARALAGGLYEQYF